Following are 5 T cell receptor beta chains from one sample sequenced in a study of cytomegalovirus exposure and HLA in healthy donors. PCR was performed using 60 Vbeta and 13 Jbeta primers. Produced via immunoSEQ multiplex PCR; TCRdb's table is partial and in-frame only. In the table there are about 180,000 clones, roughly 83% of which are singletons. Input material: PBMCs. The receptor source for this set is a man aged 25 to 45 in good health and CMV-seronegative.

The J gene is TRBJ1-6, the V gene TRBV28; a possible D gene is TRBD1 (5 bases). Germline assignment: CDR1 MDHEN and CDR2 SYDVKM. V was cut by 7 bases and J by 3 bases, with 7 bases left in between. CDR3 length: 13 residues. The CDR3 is CASTRDYNSPLHF. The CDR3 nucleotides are TGTGCCAGCACCAGGGACTATAATTCACCCCTCCACTTT. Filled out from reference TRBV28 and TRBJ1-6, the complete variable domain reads DVKVTQSSRYLVKRTGEKVFLECVQDMDHENMFWYRQDPGLGLRLIYFSYDVKMKEKGDIPEGYSVSREKKERFSLILESASTNQTSMYLCASTRDYNSPLHFGNGTRLTVT.

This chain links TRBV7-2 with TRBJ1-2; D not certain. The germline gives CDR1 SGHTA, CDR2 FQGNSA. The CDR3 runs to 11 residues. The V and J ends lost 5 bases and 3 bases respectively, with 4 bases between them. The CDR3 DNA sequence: TGTGCCAGCAGCCTTCACTATGGCTACACCTTC. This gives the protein CASSLHYGYTF.

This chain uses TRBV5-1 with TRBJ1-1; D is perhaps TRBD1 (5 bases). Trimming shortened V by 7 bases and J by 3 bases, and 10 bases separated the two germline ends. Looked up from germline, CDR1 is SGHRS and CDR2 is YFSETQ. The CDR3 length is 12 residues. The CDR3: CASGGGDTEAFF. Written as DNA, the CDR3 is TGCGCCAGCGGCGGGGGGGACACTGAAGCTTTCTTT.

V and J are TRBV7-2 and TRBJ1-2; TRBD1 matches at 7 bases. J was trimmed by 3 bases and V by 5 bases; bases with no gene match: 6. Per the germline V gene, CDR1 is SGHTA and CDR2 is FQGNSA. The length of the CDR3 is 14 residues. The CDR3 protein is CASSPQGWDYGYTF. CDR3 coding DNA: TGTGCCAGCAGCCCACAGGGGTGGGACTATGGCTACACCTTC. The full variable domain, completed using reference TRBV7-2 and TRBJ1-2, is GAGVSQSPSNKVTEKGKDVELRCDPISGHTALYWYRQSLGQGLEFLIYFQGNSAPDKSGLPSDRFSAERTGGSVSTLTIQRTQQEDSAVYLCASSPQGWDYGYTFGSGTRLTVV.

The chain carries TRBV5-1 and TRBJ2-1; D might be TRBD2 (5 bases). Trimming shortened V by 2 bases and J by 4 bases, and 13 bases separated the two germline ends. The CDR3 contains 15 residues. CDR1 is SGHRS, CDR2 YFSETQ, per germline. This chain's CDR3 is CASSLPLGVYNEQFF. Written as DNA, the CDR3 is TGCGCCAGCAGCTTACCCCTGGGAGTATACAATGAGCAGTTCTTC. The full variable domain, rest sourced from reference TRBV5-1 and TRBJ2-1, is KAGVTQTPRYLIKTRGQQVTLSCSPISGHRSVSWYQQTPGQGLQFLFEYFSETQRNKGNFPGRFSGRQFSNSRSEMNVSTLELGDSALYLCASSLPLGVYNEQFFGPGTRLTVL.